The rows below give T cell receptor beta chains drawn from one sample of a study of molecular identifiers for immune sequencing clone quantification. TCRdb reanalysed the PCR reads using MiXCR and keeps one entry per CDR3 protein. This repertoire shows more than 550,000 distinct CDR3 sequences, about 25% found once; its top ten account for about 0.8%. Sequencing was performed on naive CD8+ T cells from blood, with Jurkat cell RNA spiked in. The receptors here all came from a human donor in good health. Some libraries in this study had Jurkat cell RNA spiked in. Both conserved end residues are part of each CDR3. D genes are given only for firm matches. Some rows have no size entry. The others give once, few or many, or a class for an expanded clone.

clone_size: -; v_call: TRBV7-8; j_call: TRBJ2-5; d_call: TRBD2; cdr3_nt: TGTGCCAGCAGCTCACTGAGCGGGGGGCCAAAAGAGACCCAGTACTTC; cdr3_aa: CASSSLSGGPKETQYF
clone_size: -; v_call: TRBV4-3; j_call: TRBJ2-3; d_call: TRBD2; cdr3_nt: TGCGCCAGCAGCCAAGATGCCCCTACTAGCGGCACAGATACGCAGTATTTT; cdr3_aa: CASSQDAPTSGTDTQYF
clone_size: -; v_call: TRBV7-9; j_call: TRBJ1-6; d_call: -; cdr3_nt: TGTGCCAGCAGCCCGATAGGGTGGGGTTCACCCCTCCACTTT; cdr3_aa: CASSPIGWGSPLHF
clone_size: -; v_call: TRBV24-1; j_call: TRBJ2-1; d_call: TRBD1; cdr3_nt: TGTGCCACCAGTGATCCTCCCGCCGGGACAGGGCATGAGCAGTTCTTC; cdr3_aa: CATSDPPAGTGHEQFF
clone_size: many; v_call: TRBV6-5; j_call: TRBJ1-1; d_call: TRBD1; cdr3_nt: TGTGCCAGCAGCCATACAGGGGGCGCCACTGAAGCTTTCTTT; cdr3_aa: CASSHTGGATEAFF
clone_size: -; v_call: TRBV10-3; j_call: TRBJ1-5; d_call: -; cdr3_nt: TGTGCCATCAGTGATGGGGCTAATCAGCCCCAGCATTTT; cdr3_aa: CAISDGANQPQHF
clone_size: -; v_call: TRBV18; j_call: TRBJ2-1; d_call: TRBD1; cdr3_nt: TGTGCCAGCTCATCGACAGGGAGTGGGTACAATGAGCAGTTCTTC; cdr3_aa: CASSSTGSGYNEQFF
clone_size: -; v_call: TRBV28; j_call: TRBJ2-1; d_call: -; cdr3_nt: TGTGCCAGCTCCAGACGAACCATTTTATCTGAGCAGTCCTTC; cdr3_aa: CASSRRTILSEQSF
clone_size: -; v_call: TRBV20-1; j_call: TRBJ2-3; d_call: -; cdr3_nt: TGCAGTGCTAGAGATTTCCGGGAGAGCACAGATACGCAGTATTTT; cdr3_aa: CSARDFRESTDTQYF
clone_size: many; v_call: TRBV6-1; j_call: TRBJ2-3; d_call: TRBD2; cdr3_nt: TGTGCCAGCAGTGAAGTCCAGCTAGCGGGAGTCGATACGCAGTATTTT; cdr3_aa: CASSEVQLAGVDTQYF
clone_size: many; v_call: TRBV7-2; j_call: TRBJ1-1; d_call: -; cdr3_nt: TGTGCCAGCAGCTTAGGGGGGCAGCTCATGAACACTGAAGCTTTCTTT; cdr3_aa: CASSLGGQLMNTEAFF
clone_size: -; v_call: TRBV28; j_call: TRBJ2-1; d_call: -; cdr3_nt: TGTGCCAGCAGCCTTACAGGGCGTGGATGGAGGAATGAGCAGTTCTTC; cdr3_aa: CASSLTGRGWRNEQFF
clone_size: many; v_call: TRBV4-3; j_call: TRBJ1-6; d_call: -; cdr3_nt: TGCGCCAGCAGCCTAACAGCACTTGAGAACTATAATTCACCCCTCCACTTT; cdr3_aa: CASSLTALENYNSPLHF
clone_size: many; v_call: TRBV6-2/TRBV6-3; j_call: TRBJ2-4; d_call: -; cdr3_nt: TGTGCCAGCAGTCTCGGACAGAAAAACATTCAGTACTTC; cdr3_aa: CASSLGQKNIQYF
clone_size: -; v_call: TRBV7-9; j_call: TRBJ1-2; d_call: -; cdr3_nt: TGTGCCAGCAGCATAGCAGGGTTTCCAAACTATGGCTACATCTTC; cdr3_aa: CASSIAGFPNYGYIF
clone_size: few; v_call: TRBV4-2; j_call: TRBJ2-1; d_call: TRBD2; cdr3_nt: TGTGCCAGCAGCCCGGGGAGCGGGAGAAATGAGCAGTTCTTC; cdr3_aa: CASSPGSGRNEQFF
clone_size: many; v_call: TRBV28; j_call: TRBJ1-1; d_call: -; cdr3_nt: TGTGCCAGCAGACCGGACAGCCCCAGGTCCACTGAAGCTTTCTTT; cdr3_aa: CASRPDSPRSTEAFF
clone_size: many; v_call: TRBV6-1; j_call: TRBJ2-5; d_call: -; cdr3_nt: TGTGCCAGCAGTGAATCGTTCGGAGAGACCCAGTACTTC; cdr3_aa: CASSESFGETQYF
clone_size: few; v_call: TRBV12-3/TRBV12-4; j_call: TRBJ1-2; d_call: TRBD1; cdr3_nt: TGTGCCAGCAACACAGGGGTTCTGGGCGGCTACACCTTC; cdr3_aa: CASNTGVLGGYTF
clone_size: few; v_call: TRBV19; j_call: TRBJ1-2; d_call: -; cdr3_nt: TGTGCCAGTAGTATAGCGGCCAGGTCGCTACCCCCCTATGGCTACACCTTC; cdr3_aa: CASSIAARSLPPYGYTF
clone_size: many; v_call: TRBV4-3; j_call: TRBJ2-7; d_call: TRBD2; cdr3_nt: TGCGCCAGCAGCCAAAGCGGGAGCGCCGAGCAGTACTTC; cdr3_aa: CASSQSGSAEQYF
clone_size: -; v_call: TRBV12-3/TRBV12-4; j_call: TRBJ1-3; d_call: -; cdr3_nt: TGTGCCAGCAGTTTACTCTCTGGAAACACCATATATTTT; cdr3_aa: CASSLLSGNTIYF
clone_size: -; v_call: TRBV4-2; j_call: TRBJ2-1; d_call: -; cdr3_nt: TGTGCCAGCAGCCAAGAGGCCACCTACAATGAGCAGTTCTTC; cdr3_aa: CASSQEATYNEQFF
clone_size: few; v_call: TRBV9; j_call: TRBJ2-2; d_call: -; cdr3_nt: TGTGCCAGCAGCGTTGGAGTGAATCATGGCACCGGGGAGCTGTTTTTT; cdr3_aa: CASSVGVNHGTGELFF
clone_size: -; v_call: TRBV7-3; j_call: TRBJ2-5; d_call: -; cdr3_nt: TGTGCCAGCAGCCCGCAGGGAGTCGAGACCCAGTACTTC; cdr3_aa: CASSPQGVETQYF
clone_size: -; v_call: TRBV4-1; j_call: TRBJ1-2; d_call: -; cdr3_nt: TGCGCCAGCAGCCAAGAACCAGGGTATAGCTATGGCTACACCTTC; cdr3_aa: CASSQEPGYSYGYTF
clone_size: many; v_call: TRBV18; j_call: TRBJ2-7; d_call: TRBD1; cdr3_nt: TGTGCCAGCTCACCACGAGGACAGGGGGCTGGAGAGCAGTACTTC; cdr3_aa: CASSPRGQGAGEQYF
clone_size: many; v_call: TRBV12-3/TRBV12-4; j_call: TRBJ1-1; d_call: -; cdr3_nt: TGTGCCAGCAGTTTTGACAGCCTGAACACTGAAGCTTTCTTT; cdr3_aa: CASSFDSLNTEAFF
clone_size: -; v_call: TRBV30; j_call: TRBJ1-1; d_call: -; cdr3_nt: TGTGCCTGGAGTGTAGACTCAGGGGCTGAAGCTTTCTTT; cdr3_aa: CAWSVDSGAEAFF
clone_size: -; v_call: TRBV2; j_call: TRBJ2-1; d_call: -; cdr3_nt: TGTGCCAGGGGACCATCAGCCTCCTACAATGAGCAGTTCTTC; cdr3_aa: CARGPSASYNEQFF
clone_size: once; v_call: TRBV5-3; j_call: TRBJ2-3; d_call: -; cdr3_nt: TGTGCCAGCAGCCCAGGACGCACCACAGATACAAAGTATTTT; cdr3_aa: CASSPGRTTDTKYF
clone_size: -; v_call: TRBV19; j_call: TRBJ2-7; d_call: -; cdr3_nt: TGTGCCAGTAGTTCATATAGCGGAGAGCAGTACTTC; cdr3_aa: CASSSYSGEQYF
clone_size: many; v_call: TRBV28; j_call: TRBJ2-5; d_call: -; cdr3_nt: TGTGCCAGCAGTTCAAACTTAGGGGCCCAGTACTTC; cdr3_aa: CASSSNLGAQYF
clone_size: -; v_call: TRBV6-1; j_call: TRBJ1-5; d_call: -; cdr3_nt: TGTGCCAGCATTGAACGGGGGGAGTGGAATCAGCCCCGGCATTTT; cdr3_aa: CASIERGEWNQPRHF
clone_size: few; v_call: TRBV14; j_call: TRBJ2-1; d_call: -; cdr3_nt: TGTGCCAGCAGCACCCGTGGTGCGGGTTTATTAGAGCAGTTCTTC; cdr3_aa: CASSTRGAGLLEQFF
clone_size: many; v_call: TRBV7-2; j_call: TRBJ2-5; d_call: TRBD2; cdr3_nt: TGTGCCAGCAGCTTTGGGGCGGGGGTTCAAGAGACCCAGTACTTC; cdr3_aa: CASSFGAGVQETQYF
clone_size: many; v_call: TRBV9; j_call: TRBJ2-3; d_call: TRBD2; cdr3_nt: TGTGCCAGCAGCCCCCACGGAGGACTAGCGGGGTTGGGAGATACGCAGTATTTT; cdr3_aa: CASSPHGGLAGLGDTQYF
clone_size: -; v_call: TRBV3-1; j_call: TRBJ1-1; d_call: -; cdr3_nt: TGTGCCAGCGGCCAAGGACGGATGAACACTGAAGCTTTCTTT; cdr3_aa: CASGQGRMNTEAFF
clone_size: -; v_call: TRBV24-1; j_call: TRBJ2-7; d_call: -; cdr3_nt: TGTGCCACCAGTGATTTGACCCACGAGCAGTACTTC; cdr3_aa: CATSDLTHEQYF
clone_size: -; v_call: TRBV4-3; j_call: TRBJ1-6; d_call: -; cdr3_nt: TGCGCCAGCAGCCAAGAATCCGTCTCCTATAATTCACCCCTCCACTTT; cdr3_aa: CASSQESVSYNSPLHF
clone_size: -; v_call: TRBV19; j_call: TRBJ2-7; d_call: -; cdr3_nt: TGTGCCAGTAGTATAGACGTCATCGGGACCCGAGACTACGAGCAGTACTTC; cdr3_aa: CASSIDVIGTRDYEQYF
clone_size: many; v_call: TRBV28; j_call: TRBJ1-6; d_call: -; cdr3_nt: TGTGCCAGCAGTTTTTCCAACTATAATTCACCCCTCCACTTT; cdr3_aa: CASSFSNYNSPLHF
clone_size: -; v_call: TRBV5-4; j_call: TRBJ2-1; d_call: -; cdr3_nt: TGTGCCAGCAGTGTTACACAGGAGCAGTTCTTC; cdr3_aa: CASSVTQEQFF
clone_size: few; v_call: TRBV7-9; j_call: TRBJ1-4; d_call: -; cdr3_nt: TGTGCCAGCAGCCCGCGAAGGGGGGAAACTAATGAAAAACTGTTTTTT; cdr3_aa: CASSPRRGETNEKLFF
clone_size: -; v_call: TRBV4-2; j_call: TRBJ1-2; d_call: TRBD1; cdr3_nt: TGTGCCAGCAGCCAAGATCAGTTCGGCAGGGGGTATGGCTACACCTTC; cdr3_aa: CASSQDQFGRGYGYTF